A single sample is the source of the 15 T cell receptor beta chains below, sequenced in a study of control samples from healthy donors and cancer patients. Sequencing used immunoSEQ multiplex PCR; TCRdb keeps in-frame clones, though not all of them. The data show some 76,000 clones, under 90% seen once. The source material was PBMCs. The origin of the receptors is a woman between 50 and 59 years old with colorectal cancer.

The rearrangement joins TRBV24-1 to TRBJ2-3; the D is unclear. Trimming pared 6 bases from V and 2 bases from J, leaving 8 bases between. There are 13 residues in the CDR3. The germline V gene has CDR1 KGHDR and CDR2 SFDVKD. CDR3 nucleotides: TGTGCCACCAGTCATCCAGACACAGATACGCAGTATTTT. Residues: CATSHPDTDTQYF.

This clone has just a few counts. This chain links TRBV28 with TRBJ2-3; 11 positions match TRBD2. The J segment lost 4 bases and the V segment lost 4 bases, leaving 10 bases of the junction unmatched. In germline, CDR1 is MDHEN, CDR2 SYDVKM. The CDR3 totals 17 residues. The CDR3 protein is CASSSQFSGGAPDTQYF. DNA for the CDR3: TGTGCCAGCAGTTCACAATTTAGCGGGGGGGCACCAGATACGCAGTATTTT.

This chain uses TRBV10-2 with TRBJ1-1; 7 positions agree with TRBD1. The CDR3 is 15 amino acids. Germline V gene sequence: CDR1 WSHSY, CDR2 SAAADI. V lost 6 bases to trimming and J lost 0 bases; unmatched junction nucleotides: 7. This CDR3 reads CASSLLTGMNTEAFF. CDR3 bases: TGCGCCAGCAGCCTATTGACAGGGATGAACACTGAAGCTTTCTTT.

The chain uses TRBV24-1 and TRBJ2-2, with D unresolved. This CDR3 is built from 15 residues. Trimming took 1 base from V and 1 from J, leaving 6 bases between them. Looked up from germline, CDR1 is KGHDR and CDR2 is SFDVKD. The CDR3 protein is CATSDLGQNTGELFF. As DNA, the CDR3 is TGTGCCACCAGTGATTTAGGGCAGAACACCGGGGAGCTGTTTTTT.

The CDR3 sequence is CASSKAGGARETQYF. CDR3 bases: TGCGCCAGCAGCAAGGCCGGGGGCGCACGAGAGACCCAGTACTTC. This chain links TRBV5-1 with TRBJ2-5; D assignment may be TRBD1 or TRBD2 (6 bases each). Germline assignment: CDR1 SGHRS and CDR2 YFSETQ. The CDR3 totals 15 residues. V lost 4 bases and J 4 bases, leaving 17 bases between the germline ends.

The chain links TRBV18 to TRBJ2-1; D is undetermined. V lost 2 bases to trimming and J lost 6 bases, with 14 bases between them. There are 15 residues in the CDR3. Per germline, CDR1 KGHSH and CDR2 LQKENI. CDR3 protein: CASSPGAQATNEQFF. CDR3 DNA sequence: TGTGCCAGCTCACCAGGCGCCCAAGCCACCAATGAGCAGTTCTTC.

The chain uses TRBV7-2 and TRBJ1-3; 7 positions agree with TRBD1. Germline assignment: CDR1 SGHTA and CDR2 FQGNSA. The CDR3 length is 15 residues. After removal of 5 bases from V and 3 bases from J, the junction contained 7 bases not matched to a gene. CDR3 DNA sequence: TGTGCCAGCAGCCCCGGACAGGTGAGTGGAAACACCATATATTTT. This encodes CASSPGQVSGNTIYF.

This chain links TRBV28 with TRBJ2-7; D not resolved. V was trimmed by 6 bases and J by 3 bases, leaving 24 bases between them. This CDR3 region has 17 residues. The V gene's germline CDR1 is MDHEN and CDR2 SYDVKM. CDR3 loop: CASRCPEDRVDLYEQYV. Here the CDR3 DNA reads TGTGCCAGCAGGTGCCCCGAAGATAGGGTGGATCTCTACGAGCAGTACGTC.

A remark on this clone: The junction departs from germline at one end; a sequencing error may be responsible. The chain uses TRBV24-1 and TRBJ1-2; D is perhaps TRBD1 (5 bases). Germline values: CDR1 KGHDR, CDR2 SFDVKD. The CDR3 is 14 amino acids. CDR3: CATSDFGDSYSYTF. CDR3 DNA: TGTGCCACCAGTGATTTTGGCGACAGCTATAGCTACACCTTC.

The chain has TRBV5-1 and TRBJ1-6; 7 bases fit TRBD1. CDR3 length: 14 amino acids. CDR1 and CDR2 (germline): SGHRS, YFSETQ. V lost 5 bases, J lost 3 bases, and 2 bases stayed unmatched. The CDR3 protein is CASRGDSYNSPLHF. The CDR3 DNA follows: TGCGCCAGCAGGGGGGACAGCTATAATTCACCCCTCCACTTT.

The V call is TRBV27, the J call TRBJ2-1; D gene ambiguous. This CDR3 is built from 16 residues. Trimming cost V 6 bases and J 2 bases, with 17 bases left between them. Per the germline V gene, CDR1 is MNHEY and CDR2 is SMNVEV (reference sequence). Written as DNA, the CDR3 is TGTGCCAGCAGACCCAACCCCGGGCCGACCTACAATGAGCAGTTCTTC. It specifies CASRPNPGPTYNEQFF.

The chain has TRBV9 and TRBJ2-3; 12 nucleotides match TRBD2. This CDR3 is 16 amino acids long. V gave up 0 bases and J gave up 8 bases; unmatched junction bases: 7. Germline CDR1 reads SGDLS; CDR2 reads YYNGEE. For the CDR3, the DNA is TGTGCCAGCAGCGTAGTACTAGCGGGGGGAATCCCTACGCAGTATTTT. It is translated as CASSVVLAGGIPTQYF. Complete variable domain (other parts from reference TRBV9 and TRBJ2-3): DSGVTQTPKHLITATGQRVTLRCSPRSGDLSVYWYQQSLDQGLQFLIQYYNGEERAKGNILERFSAQQFPDLHSELNLSSLELGDSALYFCASSVVLAGGIPTQYFGPGTRLTVL.

This clone came up a few times. The V call is TRBV9, the J call TRBJ2-2; D perhaps matches TRBD1 (5 bases). This CDR3 region has 16 residues. V was clipped by 4 bases and J by 1 base, with 14 bases between them. CDR1 SGDLS and CDR2 YYNGEE come from the germline V gene. The CDR3 spells CASSPRPTENTGELFF. For the CDR3, the DNA is TGTGCCAGCAGCCCGCGCCCGACAGAGAACACCGGGGAGCTGTTTTTT.

The rearrangement uses TRBV5-1 and TRBJ1-1; 7 positions agree with TRBD1. Trimming removed 3 bases from V and 3 bases from J; junction bases left unmatched: 8. CDR1 SGHRS and CDR2 YFSETQ come from the germline V gene. This CDR3 contains 15 residues. The CDR3 bases are TGCGCCAGCAGCTCATCAGGGGGGACACACACTGAAGCTTTCTTT. This gives the protein CASSSSGGTHTEAFF.

In DNA, the CDR3 is TGTGCCATCAGTGAGTCCGGGACTTTGGCAGAGACCCAGTACTTC. Protein product: CAISESGTLAETQYF. The genes are TRBV10-3 and TRBJ2-5, with a tentative D call TRBD2 (6 bases). The V end lost 0 bases, the J end lost 4 bases, and 12 bases lay between the germline ends. The CDR3 consists of 15 residues. Germline CDR1 and CDR2: ENHRY and SYGVKD.